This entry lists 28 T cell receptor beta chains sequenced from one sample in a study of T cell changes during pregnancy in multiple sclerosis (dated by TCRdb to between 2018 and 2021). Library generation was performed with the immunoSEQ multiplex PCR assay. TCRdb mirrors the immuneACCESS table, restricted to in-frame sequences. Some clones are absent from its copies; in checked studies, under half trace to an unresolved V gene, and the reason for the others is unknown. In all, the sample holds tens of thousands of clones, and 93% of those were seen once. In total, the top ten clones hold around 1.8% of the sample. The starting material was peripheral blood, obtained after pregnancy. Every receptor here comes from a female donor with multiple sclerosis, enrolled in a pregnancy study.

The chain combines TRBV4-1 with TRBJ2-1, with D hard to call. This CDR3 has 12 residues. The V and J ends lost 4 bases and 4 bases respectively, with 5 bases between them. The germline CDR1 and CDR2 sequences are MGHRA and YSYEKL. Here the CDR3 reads CASSPKYNEQFF. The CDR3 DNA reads TGCGCCAGCAGCCCCAAATACAATGAGCAGTTCTTC.

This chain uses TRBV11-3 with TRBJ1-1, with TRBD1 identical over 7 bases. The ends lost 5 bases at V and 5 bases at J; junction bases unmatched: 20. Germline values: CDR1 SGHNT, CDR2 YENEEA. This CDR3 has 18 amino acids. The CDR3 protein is CASSRTPGQRGSRTEAFF. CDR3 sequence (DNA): TGTGCCAGCAGCCGTACCCCGGGACAGAGAGGCTCTCGTACTGAAGCTTTCTTT.

In nucleotides, the CDR3 is TGTGCCAGCAGCTCACAGGAGGGGTATGGCTACACCTTC. The encoded protein is CASSSQEGYGYTF. The V gene is TRBV7-9, the J gene TRBJ1-2; the D gene is possibly TRBD1 (5 bases). The CDR3 contains 13 residues. V was shortened by 4 bases and J by 5 bases, with 11 bases between the two germline ends. Looked up from germline, CDR1 is SEHNR and CDR2 is FQNEAQ (reference sequence). Full variable domain (rest looked up from reference TRBV7-9 and TRBJ1-2): DTGVSQNPRHKITKRGQNVTFRCDPISEHNRLYWYRQTLGQGPEFLTYFQNEAQLEKSRLLSDRFSAERPKGSFSTLEIQRTEQGDSAMYLCASSSQEGYGYTFGSGTRLTVV.

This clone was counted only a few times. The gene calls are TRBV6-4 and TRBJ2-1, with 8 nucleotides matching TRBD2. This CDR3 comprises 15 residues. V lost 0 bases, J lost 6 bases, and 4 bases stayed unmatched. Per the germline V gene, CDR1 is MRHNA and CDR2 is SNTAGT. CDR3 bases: TGTGCCAGCAGTGACTCAGCGGGAGCCGGCAATGAGCAGTTCTTC. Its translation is CASSDSAGAGNEQFF.

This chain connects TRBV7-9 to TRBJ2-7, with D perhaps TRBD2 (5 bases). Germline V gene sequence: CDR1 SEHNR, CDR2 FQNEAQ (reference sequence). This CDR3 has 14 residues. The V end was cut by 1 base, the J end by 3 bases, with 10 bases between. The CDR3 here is CASSLGGPFYEQYF. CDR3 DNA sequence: TGTGCCAGCAGCTTAGGCGGGCCTTTCTACGAGCAGTACTTC.

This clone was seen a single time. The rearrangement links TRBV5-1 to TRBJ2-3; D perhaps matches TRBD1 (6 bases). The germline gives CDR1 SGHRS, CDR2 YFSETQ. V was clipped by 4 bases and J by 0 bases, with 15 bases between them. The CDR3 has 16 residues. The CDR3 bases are TGCGCCAGCAGCCGCAGCAGGGGTCCTAGCACAGATACGCAGTATTTT. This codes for CASSRSRGPSTDTQYF.

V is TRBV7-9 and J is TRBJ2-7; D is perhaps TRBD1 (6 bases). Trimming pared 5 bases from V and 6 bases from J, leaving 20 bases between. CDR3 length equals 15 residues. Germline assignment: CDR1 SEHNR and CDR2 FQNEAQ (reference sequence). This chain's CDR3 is CASSPDGGGRIEQYF. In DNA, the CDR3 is TGTGCCAGCAGCCCCGACGGTGGGGGCCGGATCGAGCAGTACTTC.

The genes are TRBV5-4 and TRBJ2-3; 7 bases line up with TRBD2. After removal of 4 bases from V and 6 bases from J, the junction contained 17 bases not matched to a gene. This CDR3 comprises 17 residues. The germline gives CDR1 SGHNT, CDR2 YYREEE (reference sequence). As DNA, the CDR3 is TGTGCCAGCAGCGTCTTCTTAACTGGCGCGGGAGCGGATACGCAGTATTTT. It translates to CASSVFLTGAGADTQYF. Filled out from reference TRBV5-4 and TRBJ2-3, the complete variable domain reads ETGVTQSPTHLIKTRGQQVTLRCSSQSGHNTVSWYQQALGQGPQFIFQYYREEENGRGNFPPRFSGLQFPNYSSELNVNALELDDSALYLCASSVFLTGAGADTQYFGPGTRLTVL.

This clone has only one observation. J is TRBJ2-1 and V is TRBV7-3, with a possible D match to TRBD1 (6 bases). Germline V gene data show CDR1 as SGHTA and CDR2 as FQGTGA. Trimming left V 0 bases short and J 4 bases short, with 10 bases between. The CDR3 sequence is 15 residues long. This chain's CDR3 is CASSLTGTPYNEQFF. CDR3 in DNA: TGTGCCAGCAGCTTAACGGGGACACCATACAATGAGCAGTTCTTC.

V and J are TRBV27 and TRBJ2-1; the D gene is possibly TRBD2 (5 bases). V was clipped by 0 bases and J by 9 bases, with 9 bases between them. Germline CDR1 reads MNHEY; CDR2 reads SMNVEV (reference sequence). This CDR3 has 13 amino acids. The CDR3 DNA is TGTGCCAGCAGTTTATCCCGGGATGGTGAGCAGTTCTTC. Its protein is CASSLSRDGEQFF.

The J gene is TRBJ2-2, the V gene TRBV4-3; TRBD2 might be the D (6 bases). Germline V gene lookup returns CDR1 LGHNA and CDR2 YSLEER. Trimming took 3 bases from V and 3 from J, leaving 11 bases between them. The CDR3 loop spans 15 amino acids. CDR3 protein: CASSQISGDTGELFF. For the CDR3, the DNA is TGCGCCAGCAGCCAGATCTCGGGAGACACCGGGGAGCTGTTTTTT.

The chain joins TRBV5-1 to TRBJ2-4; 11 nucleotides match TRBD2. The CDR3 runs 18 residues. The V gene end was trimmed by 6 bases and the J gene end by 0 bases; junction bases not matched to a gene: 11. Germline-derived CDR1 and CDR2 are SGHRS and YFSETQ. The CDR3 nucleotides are TGCGCCAGCACCATCGAGCCTAGCGGGAGGCTAGCCAAAAACATTCAGTACTTC. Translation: CASTIEPSGRLAKNIQYF.

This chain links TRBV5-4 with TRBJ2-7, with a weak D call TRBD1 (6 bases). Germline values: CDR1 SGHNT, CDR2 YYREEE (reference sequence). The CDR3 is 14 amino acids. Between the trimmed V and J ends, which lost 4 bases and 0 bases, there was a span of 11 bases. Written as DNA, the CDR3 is TGTGCCAGCAGCGTGGAACAGGGCTCCTACGAGCAGTACTTC. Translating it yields CASSVEQGSYEQYF.

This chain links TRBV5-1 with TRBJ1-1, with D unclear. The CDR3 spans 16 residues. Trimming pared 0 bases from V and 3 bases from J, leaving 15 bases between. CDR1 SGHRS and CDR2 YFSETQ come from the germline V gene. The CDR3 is CASSLALQAGHTEAFF. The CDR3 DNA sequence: TGCGCCAGCAGCTTGGCCCTTCAGGCAGGTCACACTGAAGCTTTCTTT.

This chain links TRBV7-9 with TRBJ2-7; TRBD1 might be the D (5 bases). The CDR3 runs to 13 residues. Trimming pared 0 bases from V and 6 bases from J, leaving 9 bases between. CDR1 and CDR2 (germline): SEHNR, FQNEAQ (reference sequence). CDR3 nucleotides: TGTGCCAGCAGCTTAGCGCTAGGGGTCGAGCAGTACTTC. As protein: CASSLALGVEQYF.

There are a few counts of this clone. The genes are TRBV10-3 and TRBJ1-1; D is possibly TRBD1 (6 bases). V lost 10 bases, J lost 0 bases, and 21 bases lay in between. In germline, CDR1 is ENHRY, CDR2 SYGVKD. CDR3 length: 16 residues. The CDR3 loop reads CARCSGADLMNTEAFF. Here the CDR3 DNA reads TGTGCCAGATGCTCAGGGGCGGACTTAATGAACACTGAAGCTTTCTTT.

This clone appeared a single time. The chain's CDR3 is CASSPVLASSYNEQFF. The CDR3 nucleotides are TGTGCCAGCAGCCCCGTACTAGCGAGCTCCTACAATGAGCAGTTCTTC. V is TRBV11-2 and J is TRBJ2-1; 7 positions agree with TRBD2. J was trimmed by 0 bases and V by 5 bases; bases with no gene match: 7. Looked up from germline, CDR1 is SGHAT and CDR2 is FQNNGV. The CDR3 has 16 residues.

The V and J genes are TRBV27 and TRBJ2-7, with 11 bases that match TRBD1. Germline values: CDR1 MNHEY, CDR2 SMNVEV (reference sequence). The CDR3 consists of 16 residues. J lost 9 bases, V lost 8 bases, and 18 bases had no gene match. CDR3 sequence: CASSPGGGTGGSRQYF. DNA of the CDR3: TGTGCCAGCTCTCCTGGAGGCGGGACAGGGGGTTCCCGGCAGTACTTC.

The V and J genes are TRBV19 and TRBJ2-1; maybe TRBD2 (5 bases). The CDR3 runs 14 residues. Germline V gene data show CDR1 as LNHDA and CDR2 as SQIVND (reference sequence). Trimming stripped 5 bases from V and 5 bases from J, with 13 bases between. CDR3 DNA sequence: TGTGCCAGTAGTCCAAGACCCGGGAACAATGAGCAGTTCTTC. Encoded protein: CASSPRPGNNEQFF.

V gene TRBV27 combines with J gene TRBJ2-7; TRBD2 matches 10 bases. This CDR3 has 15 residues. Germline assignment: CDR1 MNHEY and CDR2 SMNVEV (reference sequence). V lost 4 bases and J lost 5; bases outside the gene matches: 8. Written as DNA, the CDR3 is TGTGCCAGCAGTTACTCTAGCGGGAGTCTCAACGAGCAGTACTTC. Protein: CASSYSSGSLNEQYF.

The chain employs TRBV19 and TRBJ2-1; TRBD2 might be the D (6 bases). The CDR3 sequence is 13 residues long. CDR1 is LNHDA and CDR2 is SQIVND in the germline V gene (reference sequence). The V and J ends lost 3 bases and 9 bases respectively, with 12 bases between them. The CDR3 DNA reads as TGTGCCAGTAGTATTAGACCTAGCGTTGAGCAGTTCTTC. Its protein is CASSIRPSVEQFF.

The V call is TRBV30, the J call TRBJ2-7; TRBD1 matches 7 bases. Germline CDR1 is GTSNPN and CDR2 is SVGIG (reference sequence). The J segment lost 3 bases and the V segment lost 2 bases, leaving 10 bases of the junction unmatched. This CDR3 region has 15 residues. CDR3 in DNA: TGTGCCTGGAGTCGGGGAAAGACAGGGCGCTACGAGCAGTACTTC. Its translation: CAWSRGKTGRYEQYF.

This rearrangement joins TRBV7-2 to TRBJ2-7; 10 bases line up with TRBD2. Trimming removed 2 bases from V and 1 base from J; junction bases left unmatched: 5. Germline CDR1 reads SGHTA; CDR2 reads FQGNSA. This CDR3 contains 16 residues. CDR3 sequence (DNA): TGTGCCAGCAGCTTACTAGCGGGAGTTCGATCCTACGAGCAGTACTTC. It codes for CASSLLAGVRSYEQYF. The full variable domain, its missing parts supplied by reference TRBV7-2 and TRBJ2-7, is GAGVSQSPSNKVTEKGKDVELRCDPISGHTALYWYRQSLGQGLEFLIYFQGNSAPDKSGLPSDRFSAERTGGSVSTLTIQRTQQEDSAVYLCASSLLAGVRSYEQYFGPGTRLTVT.

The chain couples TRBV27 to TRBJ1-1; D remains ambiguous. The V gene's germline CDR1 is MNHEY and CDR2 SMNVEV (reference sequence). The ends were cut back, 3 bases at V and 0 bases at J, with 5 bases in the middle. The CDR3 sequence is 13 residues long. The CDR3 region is CASSLFMNTEAFF. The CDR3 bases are TGTGCCAGCAGTTTGTTCATGAACACTGAAGCTTTCTTT.

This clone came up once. CDR3 nucleotide sequence: TGTGCCAGCAGTGCGGGGACTAGCGGGAGGGTAACAGATACGCAGTATTTT. As protein: CASSAGTSGRVTDTQYF. The chain combines TRBV25-1 with TRBJ2-3; 16 nucleotides agree with TRBD2. CDR1 MGHDK and CDR2 SYGVNS come from the germline V gene. The ends lost 4 bases at V and 3 bases at J; junction bases unmatched: 4. The CDR3 is 17 amino acids.

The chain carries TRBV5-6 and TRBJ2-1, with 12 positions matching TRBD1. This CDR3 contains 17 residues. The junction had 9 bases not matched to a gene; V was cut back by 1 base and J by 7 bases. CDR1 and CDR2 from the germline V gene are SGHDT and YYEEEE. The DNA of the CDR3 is TGTGCCAGCAGCTTGCCAAGGGGACAGGGGGCAAGGAATGAGCAGTTCTTC. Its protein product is CASSLPRGQGARNEQFF.

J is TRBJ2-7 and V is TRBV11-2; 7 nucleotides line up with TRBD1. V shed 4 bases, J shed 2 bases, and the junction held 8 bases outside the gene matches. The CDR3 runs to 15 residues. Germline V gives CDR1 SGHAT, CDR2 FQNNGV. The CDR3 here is CASSSPGTAAYEQYF. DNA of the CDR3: TGTGCCAGCAGCTCCCCTGGGACAGCAGCCTACGAGCAGTACTTC.

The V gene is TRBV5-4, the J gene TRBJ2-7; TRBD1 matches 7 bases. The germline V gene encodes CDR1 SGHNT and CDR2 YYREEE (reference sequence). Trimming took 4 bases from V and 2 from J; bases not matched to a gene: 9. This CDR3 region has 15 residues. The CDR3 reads CASSPDRVWTYEQYF. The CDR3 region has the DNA TGTGCCAGCAGCCCCGACAGGGTATGGACCTACGAGCAGTACTTC. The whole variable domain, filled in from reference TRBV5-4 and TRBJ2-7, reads ETGVTQSPTHLIKTRGQQVTLRCSSQSGHNTVSWYQQALGQGPQFIFQYYREEENGRGNFPPRFSGLQFPNYSSELNVNALELDDSALYLCASSPDRVWTYEQYFGPGTRLTVT.